A selection of T cell receptor beta chains follows, all from one sample in a study of blood T cell repertoires in COVID-19. Here immunoSEQ multiplex PCR was the method, and the copy in TCRdb shows in-frame clones only, minus some. The data show about 140,000 clones, 80% to 90% seen once. Sequencing was done on a sample of peripheral blood. The receptors derive from a woman between 55 and 75 years old with acute or convalescent COVID-19. Both conserved end residues are part of each CDR3. The order of the fields is D gene, J gene, CDR3 length, V gene, clone size, CDR3 protein, CDR3 DNA. A D gene is named only where the DNA matches it firmly. The listing skips clone size in some rows; elsewhere it reads once, few, many or a size class.

>-|TRBJ2-7|14|TRBV13|-
CASRYTGSSYEQYF
TGTGCCAGCAGATACACAGGGAGCTCCTACGAGCAGTACTTC
>TRBD1|TRBJ1-1|13|TRBV28|-
CASSLGDRGHAFF
TGTGCCAGCAGTTTAGGGGACAGGGGGCACGCTTTCTTT
>TRBD1|TRBJ1-4|12|TRBV6-5|few
CATTGQDEKLFF
TGTGCCACAACGGGACAGGATGAAAAACTGTTTTTT
>TRBD1|TRBJ1-5|15|TRBV7-2|-
CASSLETGDNQPQHF
TGTGCCAGCAGCTTAGAGACAGGGGACAATCAGCCCCAGCATTTT
>-|TRBJ1-1|16|TRBV18|-
CASSPRAGEGSTEAFF
TGTGCCAGCTCACCACGTGCTGGGGAGGGATCCACTGAAGCTTTCTTT
>TRBD2|TRBJ2-3|18|TRBV28|-
CASGDTGTSGGWADTQYF
TGTGCCAGCGGGGACACCGGGACTAGCGGCGGGTGGGCAGATACGCAGTATTTT
>-|TRBJ1-2|15|TRBV5-1|-
CASSLRTDDGYGYTF
TGCGCCAGCAGCCTCAGGACAGACGATGGATATGGCTACACCTTC
>-|TRBJ1-3|14|TRBV18|-
CASSGDSSGNTIYF
TGTGCCAGCTCAGGAGACAGCTCTGGAAACACCATATATTTT
>TRBD1|TRBJ2-7|14|TRBV6-5|-
CASSYTTGWYEQYF
TGTGCCAGCAGTTATACGACAGGGTGGTACGAGCAGTACTTC
>TRBD2|TRBJ2-2|14|TRBV7-8|-
CATLWGLAVGELFF
TGTGCCACCCTATGGGGACTAGCGGTTGGGGAGCTGTTTTTT
>TRBD1|TRBJ1-5|14|TRBV4-1|-
CASSLTGGNQPQHF
TGCGCCAGCAGCTTGACAGGGGGCAATCAGCCCCAGCATTTT
>-|TRBJ2-2|14|TRBV5-1|-
CASRDSINTGELFF
TGCGCCAGCAGGGACAGCATAAACACCGGGGAGCTGTTTTTT
>TRBD1|TRBJ2-1|13|TRBV15|-
CATSSRQGPDRFF
TGTGCCACCAGCAGTCGACAGGGTCCTGATCGGTTCTTC
>-|TRBJ2-3|16|TRBV7-6|-
CASSLGVQTSTDTQYF
TGTGCCAGCAGCTTAGGTGTCCAAACTAGCACAGATACGCAGTATTTT
>-|TRBJ1-4|14|TRBV6-6|-
CASSYGQTGEKLFF
TGTGCCAGCAGTTACGGGCAGACGGGGGAAAAACTGTTTTTT
>TRBD1|TRBJ1-6|16|TRBV28|-
CASSSTTGTGGSPLHF
TGTGCCAGCAGTTCCACCACCGGGACAGGGGGATCACCCCTCCACTTT
>-|TRBJ1-4|13|TRBV5-4|-
CASSLGGGEKLFF
TGTGCCAGCAGCTTGGGAGGGGGTGAAAAACTGTTTTTT
>TRBD1|TRBJ2-5|16|TRBV3-1/TRBV3-2|few
CASSQEGTGHQETQYF
TGTGCCAGCAGCCAAGAAGGGACAGGGCACCAAGAGACCCAGTACTTC
>TRBD1|TRBJ2-7|15|TRBV5-1|-
CASSKAGTAFYEQYF
TGCGCCAGCAGCAAAGCCGGGACAGCTTTCTACGAGCAGTACTTC
>TRBD1|TRBJ2-2|15|TRBV5-1|-
CASSFTGGATGELFF
TGCGCCAGCAGCTTTACAGGGGGCGCGACCGGGGAGCTGTTTTTT
>TRBD2|TRBJ2-2|17|TRBV7-8|-
CASSLRRAGGNTGELFF
TGTGCCAGCAGCTTACGCCGGGCGGGGGGAAACACCGGGGAGCTGTTTTTT
>-|TRBJ1-2|13|TRBV28|-
CASLSGIPLGYTF
TGTGCCAGCCTATCCGGGATCCCACTGGGCTACACCTTC
>-|TRBJ2-3|13|TRBV6-4|once
CASSDPYTDTQYF
TGTGCCAGCAGTGACCCGTACACAGATACGCAGTATTTT
>-|TRBJ1-2|14|TRBV7-2|-
CASSQTLTNYGYTF
TGTGCCAGCAGCCAAACCCTAACTAACTATGGCTACACCTTC
>-|TRBJ1-1|13|TRBV10-3|-
CAISDQGNTEAFF
TGTGCCATCAGTGACCAGGGAAACACTGAAGCTTTCTTT
>TRBD2|TRBJ2-6|16|TRBV10-2|-
CASSREGRAGANVLTF
TGCGCCAGCAGCAGAGAGGGGAGGGCTGGGGCCAACGTCCTGACTTTC
>TRBD1|TRBJ1-3|16|TRBV2|few
CASSVRGTGVGNTIYF
TGTGCCAGCAGTGTTCGTGGGACAGGGGTTGGAAACACCATATATTTT
>-|TRBJ1-2|15|TRBV28|-
CASRPGPGENYGYTF
TGTGCCAGCAGACCTGGCCCCGGGGAAAACTATGGCTACACCTTC
>TRBD1|TRBJ1-4|15|TRBV9|-
CASSSPHRGNEKLFF
TGTGCCAGCAGCTCTCCGCACAGGGGAAACGAAAAACTGTTTTTT
>TRBD2|TRBJ2-3|16|TRBV10-3|-
CAISEGLAGFTDTQYF
TGTGCCATCAGTGAGGGACTAGCGGGGTTCACAGATACGCAGTATTTT
>-|TRBJ2-5|13|TRBV9|-
CASSDGGEETQYF
TGTGCCAGCAGCGATGGCGGGGAAGAGACCCAGTACTTC
>-|TRBJ1-2|15|TRBV28|-
CASSPPPGQDYGYTF
TGTGCCAGCAGTCCGCCCCCGGGACAAGACTATGGCTACACCTTC
>-|TRBJ2-1|15|TRBV5-1|once
CASRLDSSSYNEQFF
TGCGCCAGCAGATTGGACAGTAGCTCCTACAATGAGCAGTTCTTC
>TRBD1|TRBJ2-7|12|TRBV12-3/TRBV12-4|-
CASSPTGGEQYF
TGTGCCAGCAGTCCGACAGGGGGTGAGCAGTACTTC
>-|TRBJ1-2|13|TRBV7-8|-
CASSGTENYGYTF
TGTGCCAGCAGCGGGACTGAGAACTATGGCTACACCTTC
>-|TRBJ2-5|14|TRBV7-9|-
CASSLGTVQETQYF
TGTGCCAGCAGCTTAGGGACAGTACAAGAGACCCAGTACTTC
>-|TRBJ1-1|11|TRBV11-2|-
CASSLSTEAFF
TGTGCCAGCAGCTTATCGACTGAAGCTTTCTTT
>TRBD2|TRBJ2-1|16|TRBV7-2|-
CASSREGTSGANEQFF
TGTGCCAGCAGCCGTGAAGGGACTAGCGGGGCTAATGAGCAGTTCTTC
>-|TRBJ1-2|11|TRBV5-6|-
CASSSGNGYTF
TGTGCCAGCAGCTCCGGTAATGGCTACACCTTC
>TRBD1|TRBJ2-1|16|TRBV6-5|-
CASSYSNGQGTIEQFF
TGTGCCAGCAGTTACTCGAATGGACAGGGGACAATTGAGCAGTTCTTC
>-|TRBJ1-2|15|TRBV7-9|-
CASSWTDTPNYGYTF
TGTGCCAGCAGCTGGACGGACACACCTAACTATGGCTACACCTTC
>-|TRBJ1-2|15|TRBV5-1|-
CASSLGTDLNYGYTF
TGCGCCAGCAGCTTGGGCACAGACCTTAACTATGGCTACACCTTC
>-|TRBJ2-1|15|TRBV29-1|once
CSVQKAGNSYNEQFF
TGCAGCGTCCAGAAGGCGGGGAACTCCTACAATGAGCAGTTCTTC
>-|TRBJ1-1|15|TRBV9|once
CASSANRVWGTEAFF
TGTGCCAGCAGCGCAAACAGGGTATGGGGCACTGAAGCTTTCTTT
>TRBD1|TRBJ1-6|14|TRBV15|-
CATSEGQGSSPLHF
TGTGCCACCAGCGAAGGACAGGGGAGTTCACCCCTCCACTTT
>TRBD1|TRBJ2-3|15|TRBV7-3|-
CASSSGQGVTDTQYF
TGTGCCAGCAGCTCCGGACAGGGGGTGACAGATACGCAGTATTTT
>-|TRBJ2-5|20|TRBV4-2|-
CASSQVYSAPATGSGETQYF
TGTGCCAGCAGCCAAGTGTACTCGGCTCCGGCCACGGGTTCCGGTGAGACCCAGTACTTC
>TRBD2|TRBJ2-6|18|TRBV7-2|-
CASSPRLAGISGANVLTF
TGTGCCAGCAGCCCCCGACTAGCGGGGATCTCTGGGGCCAACGTCCTGACTTTC
>-|TRBJ2-2|16|TRBV10-3|few
CAISDLQGPNTGELFF
TGTGCCATCAGTGATTTGCAGGGCCCTAACACCGGGGAGCTGTTTTTT
>-|TRBJ1-2|12|TRBV4-2|-
CASSQSPGGYTF
TGTGCCAGCAGCCAAAGTCCGGGTGGCTACACCTTC
>-|TRBJ1-1|14|TRBV4-3|few
CASSQDMGRSEAFF
TGCGCCAGCAGCCAAGATATGGGGAGGTCTGAAGCTTTCTTT
>-|TRBJ1-2|13|TRBV6-2/TRBV6-3|-
CASSYSSGDGYTF
TGTGCCAGCAGTTACTCGAGCGGGGATGGCTACACCTTC